The clone carrying this T cell receptor beta chain occurred once. This entry is derived from a study of cytomegalovirus exposure and HLA in healthy donors. V dropped 4 bases and J dropped 6 bases, with 7 bases sitting between them. The CDR3 sequence is 12 residues long. Per the germline V gene, CDR1 is MGHDK and CDR2 is SYGVNS. In the PCR, 60 Vbeta and 13 Jbeta primers were used. The data were produced by immunoSEQ multiplex PCR, yet TCRdb's version contains in-frame clones alone and is incomplete. The table lists about 210,000 clones, 78% of them singletons. The sequencing sample was made of PBMCs. The chain employs TRBV25-1 and TRBJ2-1; D not certain. This receptor was taken from a boy aged 10-17 years in good health and CMV-seronegative. In DNA form, the CDR3 reads TGTGCCAGCAGTGTACAGACCAATGAGCAGTTCTTC. It codes for CASSVQTNEQFF.